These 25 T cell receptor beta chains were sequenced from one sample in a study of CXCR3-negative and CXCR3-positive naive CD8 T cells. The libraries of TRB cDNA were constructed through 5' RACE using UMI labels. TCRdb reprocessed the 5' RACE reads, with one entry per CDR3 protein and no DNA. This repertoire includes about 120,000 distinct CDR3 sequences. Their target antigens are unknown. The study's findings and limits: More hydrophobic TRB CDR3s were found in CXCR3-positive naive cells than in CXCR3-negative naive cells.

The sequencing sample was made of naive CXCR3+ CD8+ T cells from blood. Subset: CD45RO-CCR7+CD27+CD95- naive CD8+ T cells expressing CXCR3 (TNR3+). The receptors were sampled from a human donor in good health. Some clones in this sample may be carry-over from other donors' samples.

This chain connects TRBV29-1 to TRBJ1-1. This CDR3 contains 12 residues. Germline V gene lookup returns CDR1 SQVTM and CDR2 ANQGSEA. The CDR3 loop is CSGRGGGTEAFF.

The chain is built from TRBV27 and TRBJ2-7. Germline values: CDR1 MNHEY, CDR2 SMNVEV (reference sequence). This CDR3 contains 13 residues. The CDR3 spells CASRGRTTYEQYF.

CDR3: CASRTTEHNSPLHF. The chain combines TRBV7-9 with TRBJ1-6. This CDR3 is 14 amino acids long. Germline V gene data show CDR1 as SEHNR and CDR2 as FQNEAQ (reference sequence).

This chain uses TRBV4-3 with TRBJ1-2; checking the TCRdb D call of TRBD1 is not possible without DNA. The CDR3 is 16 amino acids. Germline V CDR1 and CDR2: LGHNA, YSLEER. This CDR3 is CASSQDNQGENYGYTF.

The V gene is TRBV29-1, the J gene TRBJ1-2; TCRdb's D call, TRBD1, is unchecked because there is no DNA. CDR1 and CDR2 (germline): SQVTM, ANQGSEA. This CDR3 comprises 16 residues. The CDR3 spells CSVEDRAVQGNYGYTF.

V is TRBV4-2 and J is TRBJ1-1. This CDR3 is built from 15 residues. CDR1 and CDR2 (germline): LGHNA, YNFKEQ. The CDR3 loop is CASSQDHRGGTEAFF.

CDR3 amino acids: CASSYGADIGSYEQYF. The J gene is TRBJ2-7, the V gene TRBV6-6; TCRdb's D call of TRBD1 is untestable without DNA. The CDR3 covers 16 residues. The germline V gene has CDR1 MNHNY and CDR2 SVGAGI (reference sequence).

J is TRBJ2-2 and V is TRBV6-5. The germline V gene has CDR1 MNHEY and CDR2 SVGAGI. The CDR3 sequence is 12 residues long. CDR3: CASSYGSGELFF.

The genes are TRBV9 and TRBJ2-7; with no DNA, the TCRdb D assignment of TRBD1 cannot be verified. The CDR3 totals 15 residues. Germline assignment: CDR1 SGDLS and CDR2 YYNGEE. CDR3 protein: CASSVTQGNTYEQYF.

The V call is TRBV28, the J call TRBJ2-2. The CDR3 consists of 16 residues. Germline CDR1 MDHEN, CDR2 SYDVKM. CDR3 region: CASSLTGDGNTGELFF.

CDR3 region: CSVDLAGAQFF. V gene TRBV29-1 combines with J gene TRBJ2-1; without DNA, the TCRdb call of TRBD2 cannot be checked. This CDR3 region has 11 residues. Per germline, CDR1 SQVTM and CDR2 ANQGSEA.

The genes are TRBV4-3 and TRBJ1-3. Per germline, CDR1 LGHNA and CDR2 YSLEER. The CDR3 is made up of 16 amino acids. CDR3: CASSQDEVYSGNTIYF.

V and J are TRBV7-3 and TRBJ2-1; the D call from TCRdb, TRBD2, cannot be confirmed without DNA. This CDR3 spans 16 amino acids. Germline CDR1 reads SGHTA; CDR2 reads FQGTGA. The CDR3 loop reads CASSPSLAGGLDEQFF.

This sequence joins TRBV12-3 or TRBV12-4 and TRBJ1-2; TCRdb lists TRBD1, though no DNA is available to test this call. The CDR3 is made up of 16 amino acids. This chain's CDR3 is CASSPLGLSPFYGYTF.

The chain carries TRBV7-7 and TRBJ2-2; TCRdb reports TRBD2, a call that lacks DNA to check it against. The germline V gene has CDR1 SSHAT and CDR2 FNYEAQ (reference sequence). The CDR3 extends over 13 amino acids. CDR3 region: CASSVLATGELFF.

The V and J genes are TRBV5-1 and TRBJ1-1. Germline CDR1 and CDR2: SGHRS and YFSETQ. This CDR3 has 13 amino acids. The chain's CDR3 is CASSLDKNTEAFF.

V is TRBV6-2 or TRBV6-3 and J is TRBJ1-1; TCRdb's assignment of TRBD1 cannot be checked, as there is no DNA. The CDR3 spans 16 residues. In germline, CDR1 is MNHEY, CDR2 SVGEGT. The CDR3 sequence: CASRPGKIGATTEAFF.

The chain's CDR3 is CASSVDGVDTQYF. This chain uses TRBV9 with TRBJ2-3. The CDR3 is made up of 13 amino acids. The germline CDR1 and CDR2 sequences are SGDLS and YYNGEE.

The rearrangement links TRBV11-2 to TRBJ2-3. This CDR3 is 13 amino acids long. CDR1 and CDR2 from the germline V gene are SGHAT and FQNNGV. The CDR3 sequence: CASSLEAPDTQYF.

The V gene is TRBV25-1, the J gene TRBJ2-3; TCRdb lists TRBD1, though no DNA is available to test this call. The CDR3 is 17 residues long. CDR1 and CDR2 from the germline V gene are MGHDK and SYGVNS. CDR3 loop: CASRERMDRGRGGTQYF. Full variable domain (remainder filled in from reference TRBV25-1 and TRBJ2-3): EADIYQTPRYLVIGTGKKITLECSQTMGHDKMYWYQQDPGMELHLIHYSYGVNSTEKGDLSSESTVSRIRTEHFPLTLESARPSHTSQYLCASRERMDRGRGGTQYFGPGTRLTVL.

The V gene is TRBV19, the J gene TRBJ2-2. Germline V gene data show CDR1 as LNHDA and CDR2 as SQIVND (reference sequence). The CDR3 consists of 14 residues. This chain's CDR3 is CASSIAVTSGELFF.

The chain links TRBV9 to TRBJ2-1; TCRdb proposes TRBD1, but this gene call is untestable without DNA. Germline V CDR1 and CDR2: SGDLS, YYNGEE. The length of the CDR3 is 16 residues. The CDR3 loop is CASSGSPTDSYNEQFF.

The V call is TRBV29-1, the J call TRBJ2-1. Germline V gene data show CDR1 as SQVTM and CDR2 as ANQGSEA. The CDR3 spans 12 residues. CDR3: CSVDGLANEQFF.

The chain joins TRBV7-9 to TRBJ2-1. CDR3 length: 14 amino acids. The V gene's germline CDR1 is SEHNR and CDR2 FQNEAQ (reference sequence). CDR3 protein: CASSLAMGMDEQFF.

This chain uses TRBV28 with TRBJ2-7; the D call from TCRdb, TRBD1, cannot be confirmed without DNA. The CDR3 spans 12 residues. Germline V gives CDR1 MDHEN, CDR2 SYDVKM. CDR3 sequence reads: CASSSPGYEQYF.